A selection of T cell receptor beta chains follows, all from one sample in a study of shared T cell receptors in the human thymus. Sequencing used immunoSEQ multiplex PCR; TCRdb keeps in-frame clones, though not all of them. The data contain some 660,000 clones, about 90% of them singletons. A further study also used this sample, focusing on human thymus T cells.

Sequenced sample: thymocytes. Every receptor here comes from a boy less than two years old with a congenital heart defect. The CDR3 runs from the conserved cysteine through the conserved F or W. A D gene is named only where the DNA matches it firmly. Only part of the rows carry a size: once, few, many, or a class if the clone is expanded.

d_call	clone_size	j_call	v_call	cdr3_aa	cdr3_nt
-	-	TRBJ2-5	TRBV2	CASSTSANQETQYF	TGTGCCAGCAGTACCAGCGCGAACCAAGAGACCCAGTACTTC
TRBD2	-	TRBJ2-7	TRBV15	CATSRQGLAGGRTYEQYF	TGTGCCACCAGCAGACAAGGACTAGCGGGAGGGAGGACCTACGAGCAGTACTTC
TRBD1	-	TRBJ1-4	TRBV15	CATLDRAPIATNEKLFF	TGTGCCACCCTCGACAGGGCGCCAATCGCAACTAATGAAAAACTGTTTTTT
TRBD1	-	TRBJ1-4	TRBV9	CASSDDREPTNEKLFF	TGTGCCAGCAGCGATGACAGGGAGCCAACTAATGAAAAACTGTTTTTT
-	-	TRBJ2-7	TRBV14	CASSQGAPLTYEQYF	TGTGCCAGCAGCCAAGGGGCACCTTTAACCTACGAGCAGTACTTC
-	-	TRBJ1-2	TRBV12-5	CASKGSYGYTF	TGTGCTAGTAAAGGGAGCTATGGCTACACCTTC
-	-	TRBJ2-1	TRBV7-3	CASSHQGGHEQFF	TGTGCCAGCAGCCATCAAGGGGGTCATGAGCAGTTCTTC
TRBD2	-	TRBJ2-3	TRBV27	CASSLSSGRYTDTQYF	TGTGCCAGCAGTTTATCCAGCGGGAGATACACAGATACGCAGTATTTT
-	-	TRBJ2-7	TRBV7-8	CASSLHQGFSIYEQYF	TGTGCCAGCAGTCTCCACCAGGGGTTCTCCATCTACGAGCAGTACTTC
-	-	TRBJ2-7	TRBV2	CASSDHRVEQYF	TGTGCCAGCAGTGACCATCGGGTTGAGCAGTACTTC
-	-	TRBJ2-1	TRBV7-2	CASSLGPHNREQFF	TGTGCCAGCAGCTTAGGTCCGCATAACAGGGAGCAGTTCTTC
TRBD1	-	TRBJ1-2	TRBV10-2	CASSPGQVSGYTF	TGCGCCAGCAGTCCGGGACAGGTTTCTGGCTACACCTTC
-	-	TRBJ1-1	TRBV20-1	CSARGTFEAFF	TGCAGTGCTAGGGGGACTTTTGAAGCTTTCTTT
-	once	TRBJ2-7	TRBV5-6	CASTLGAGVTYEQYF	TGTGCCAGCACCCTGGGGGCGGGAGTAACCTACGAGCAGTACTTC
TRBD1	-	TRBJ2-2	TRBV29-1	CSAPGQGNTGELFF	TGCAGCGCACCGGGACAGGGGAACACCGGGGAGCTGTTTTTT
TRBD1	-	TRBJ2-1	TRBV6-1	CASSEGQGAYNEQFF	TGTGCCAGCAGTGAGGGACAGGGGGCCTACAATGAGCAGTTCTTC
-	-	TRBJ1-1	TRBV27	CASSPGGYTEAFF	TGTGCCAGCAGTCCCGGGGGGTACACTGAAGCTTTCTTT
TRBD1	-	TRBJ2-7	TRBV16	CASSQRTGGYEQYF	TGTGCCAGCAGCCAGAGGACAGGGGGCTACGAGCAGTACTTC
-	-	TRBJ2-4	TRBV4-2	CASSQDGAETLAKNIQYF	TGTGCCAGCAGCCAAGATGGGGCCGAGACCTTAGCCAAAAACATTCAGTACTTC
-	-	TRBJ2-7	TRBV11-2	CASSPNLPIAYEQYF	TGTGCCAGCAGCCCGAACTTGCCCATAGCCTACGAGCAGTACTTC
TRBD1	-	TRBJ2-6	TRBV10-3	CAISESGGYGANVLTF	TGTGCCATCAGTGAGTCAGGGGGCTATGGGGCCAACGTCCTGACTTTC
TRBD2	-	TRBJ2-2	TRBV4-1	CASSQEWTSGRTNTGELFF	TGCGCCAGCAGCCAAGAGTGGACTAGCGGGAGAACCAACACCGGGGAGCTGTTTTTT
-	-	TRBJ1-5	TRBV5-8	CASERGTYYSNQPQHF	TGTGCCAGCGAACGGGGGACGTACTATAGCAATCAGCCCCAGCATTTT
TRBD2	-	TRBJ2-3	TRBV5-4	CASSFDTGGSDTQYF	TGTGCCAGCAGCTTTGATACGGGAGGGTCAGATACGCAGTATTTT
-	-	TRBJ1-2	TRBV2	CASSESHTNGYTF	TGTGCCAGCAGTGAAAGTCACACCAATGGCTACACCTTC
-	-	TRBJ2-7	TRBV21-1	CASSKYSGRSYEQYF	TGTGCCAGCAGTAAATATAGCGGGCGCTCCTACGAGCAGTACTTC
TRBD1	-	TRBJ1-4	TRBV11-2	CASSSGTGIEEEKEKLFF	TGTGCCAGCAGTTCCGGGACAGGGATTGAGGAGGAGAAGGAAAAACTGTTTTTT
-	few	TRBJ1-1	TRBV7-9	CASSLRGCTEAFF	TGTGCCAGCAGCCTACGGGGGTGCACTGAAGCTTTCTTT
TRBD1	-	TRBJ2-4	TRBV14	CASSRATGTEKNIQYF	TGTGCCAGCAGCCGCGCAACCGGGACAGAAAAAAACATTCAGTACTTC
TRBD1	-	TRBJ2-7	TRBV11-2	CASSSTAARDRAYEQYF	TGTGCCAGCAGCTCTACCGCCGCCCGGGACAGGGCTTACGAGCAGTACTTC
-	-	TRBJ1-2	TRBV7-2	CASSLMAGMSYGYTF	TGTGCCAGCAGCTTAATGGCAGGGATGTCCTATGGCTACACCTTC
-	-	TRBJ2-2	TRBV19	CASSIDYVELFF	TGTGCCAGTAGTATAGATTATGTGGAGCTGTTTTTT
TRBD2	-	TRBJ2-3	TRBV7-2	CASSLGLAGGLPYTQYF	TGTGCCAGCAGCTTGGGGCTAGCGGGGGGCCTCCCGTATACGCAGTATTTT
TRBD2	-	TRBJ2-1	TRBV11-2	CASSLGTSGSNEQFF	TGTGCCAGCAGCTTAGGGACTAGCGGGAGTAATGAGCAGTTCTTC
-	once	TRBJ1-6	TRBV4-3	CASSPVKYNSPLHF	TGCGCCAGCAGCCCGGTAAAATATAATTCACCCCTCCACTTT
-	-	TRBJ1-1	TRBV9	CASSVVRGGWETEAFF	TGTGCCAGCAGCGTAGTTCGGGGGGGTTGGGAAACTGAAGCTTTCTTT
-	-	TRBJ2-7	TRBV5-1	CASSFDRTGDEQYF	TGCGCCAGCAGTTTCGACCGAACGGGGGACGAGCAGTACTTC
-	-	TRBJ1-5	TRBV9	CASSADGGGSNQPQHF	TGTGCCAGCAGCGCGGACGGGGGGGGTAGCAATCAGCCCCAGCATTTT
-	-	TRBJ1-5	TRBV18	CASSPTGYQPQHF	TGTGCCAGCTCACCAACAGGGTATCAGCCCCAGCATTTT
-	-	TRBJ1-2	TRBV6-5	CASSYSGREGNGYTF	TGTGCCAGCAGTTACTCGGGCAGGGAGGGTAATGGCTACACCTTC
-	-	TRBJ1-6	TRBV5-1	CASHGAWGAPLHF	TGCGCCAGCCACGGGGCCTGGGGGGCACCCCTCCACTTT